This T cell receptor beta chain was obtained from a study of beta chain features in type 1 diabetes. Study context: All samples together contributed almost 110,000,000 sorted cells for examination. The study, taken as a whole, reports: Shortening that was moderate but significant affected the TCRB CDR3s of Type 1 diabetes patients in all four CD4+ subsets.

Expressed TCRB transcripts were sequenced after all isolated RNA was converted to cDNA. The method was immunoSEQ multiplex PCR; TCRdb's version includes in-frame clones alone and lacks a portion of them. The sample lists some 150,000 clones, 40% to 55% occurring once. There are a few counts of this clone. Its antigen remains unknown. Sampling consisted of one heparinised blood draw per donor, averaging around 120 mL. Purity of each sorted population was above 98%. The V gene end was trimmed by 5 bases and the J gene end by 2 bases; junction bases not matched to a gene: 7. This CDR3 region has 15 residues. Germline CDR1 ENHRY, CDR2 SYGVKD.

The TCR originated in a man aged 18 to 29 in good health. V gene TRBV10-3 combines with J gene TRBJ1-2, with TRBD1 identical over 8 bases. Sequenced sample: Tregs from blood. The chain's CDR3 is CAISRTGTDNYGYTF. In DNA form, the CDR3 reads TGTGCCATCAGTCGGACAGGGACTGACAACTATGGCTACACCTTC.